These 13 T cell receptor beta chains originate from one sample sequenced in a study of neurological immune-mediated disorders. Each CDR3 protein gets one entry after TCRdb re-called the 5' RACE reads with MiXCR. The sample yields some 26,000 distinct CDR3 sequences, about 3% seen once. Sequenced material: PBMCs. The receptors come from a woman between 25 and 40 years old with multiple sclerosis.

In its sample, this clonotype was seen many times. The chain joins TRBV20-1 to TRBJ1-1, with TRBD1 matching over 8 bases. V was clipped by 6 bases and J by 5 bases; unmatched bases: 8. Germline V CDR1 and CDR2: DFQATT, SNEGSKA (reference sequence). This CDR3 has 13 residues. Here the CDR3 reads CSAANTGGTEAFF. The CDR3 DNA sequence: TGCAGTGCCGCCAATACAGGGGGTACTGAAGCTTTCTTT.

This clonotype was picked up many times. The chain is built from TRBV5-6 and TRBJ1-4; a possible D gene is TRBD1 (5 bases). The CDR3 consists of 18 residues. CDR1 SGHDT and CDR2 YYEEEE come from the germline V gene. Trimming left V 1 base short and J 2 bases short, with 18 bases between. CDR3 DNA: TGTGCCAGCAGCTTGATTGGGGCAGAGGGATTCACTAATGAAAAACTGTTTTTT. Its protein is CASSLIGAEGFTNEKLFF. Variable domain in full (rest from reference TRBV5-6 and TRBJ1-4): DAGVTQSPTHLIKTRGQQVTLRCSPKSGHDTVSWYQQALGQGPQFIFQYYEEEERQRGNFPDRFSGHQFPNYSSELNVNALLLGDSALYLCASSLIGAEGFTNEKLFFGSGTQLSVL.

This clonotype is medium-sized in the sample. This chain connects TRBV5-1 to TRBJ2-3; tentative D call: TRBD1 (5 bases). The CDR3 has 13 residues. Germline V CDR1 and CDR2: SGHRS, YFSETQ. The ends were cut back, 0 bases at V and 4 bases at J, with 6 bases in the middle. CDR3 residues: CASSLEGSDTQYF. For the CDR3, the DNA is TGCGCCAGCAGCTTGGAGGGGTCAGATACGCAGTATTTT.

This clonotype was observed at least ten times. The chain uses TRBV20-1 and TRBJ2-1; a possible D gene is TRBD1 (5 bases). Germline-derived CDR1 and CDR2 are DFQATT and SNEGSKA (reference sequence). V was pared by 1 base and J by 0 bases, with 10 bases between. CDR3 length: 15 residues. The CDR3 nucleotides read TGCAGTGCTAGAGTAGGGGAAAGCTCCTACAATGAGCAGTTCTTC. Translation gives CSARVGESSYNEQFF.

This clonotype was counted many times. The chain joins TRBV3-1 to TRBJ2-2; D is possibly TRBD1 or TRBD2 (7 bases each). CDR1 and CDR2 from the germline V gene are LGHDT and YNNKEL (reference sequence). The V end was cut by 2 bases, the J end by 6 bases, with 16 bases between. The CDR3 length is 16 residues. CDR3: CASSQQGGRASGELFF. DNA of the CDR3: TGTGCCAGCAGCCAACAGGGGGGGAGGGCGTCCGGGGAGCTGTTTTTT.

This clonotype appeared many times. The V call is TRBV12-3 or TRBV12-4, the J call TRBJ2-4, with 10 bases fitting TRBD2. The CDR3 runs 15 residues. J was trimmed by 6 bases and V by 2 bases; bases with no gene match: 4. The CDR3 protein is CASSLSLAGANIQYF. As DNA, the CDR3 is TGTGCCAGCAGTTTATCCCTAGCGGGGGCAAACATTCAGTACTTC.

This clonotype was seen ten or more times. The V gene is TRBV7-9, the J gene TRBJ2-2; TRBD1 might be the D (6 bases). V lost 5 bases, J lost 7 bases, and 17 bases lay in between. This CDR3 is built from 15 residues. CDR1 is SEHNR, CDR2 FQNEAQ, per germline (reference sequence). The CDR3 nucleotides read TGTGCCAGCAGCCCCACAGGGCCCTATGACGGGGAGCTGTTTTTT. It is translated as CASSPTGPYDGELFF.

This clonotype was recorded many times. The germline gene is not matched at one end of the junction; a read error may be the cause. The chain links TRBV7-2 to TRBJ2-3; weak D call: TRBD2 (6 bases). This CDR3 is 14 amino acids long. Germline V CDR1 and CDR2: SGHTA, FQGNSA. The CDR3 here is CASSLGPVGSGPVW. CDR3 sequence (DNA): TGTGCCAGCAGCTTAGGCCCGGTGGGTAGCGGACCCGTGTGG.

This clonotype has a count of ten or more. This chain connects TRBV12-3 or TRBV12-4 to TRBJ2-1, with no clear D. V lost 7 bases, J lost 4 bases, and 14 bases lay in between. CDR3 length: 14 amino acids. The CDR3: CASTELSLYNEQFF. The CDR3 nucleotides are TGTGCCAGCACCGAACTAAGTTTATACAATGAGCAGTTCTTC.

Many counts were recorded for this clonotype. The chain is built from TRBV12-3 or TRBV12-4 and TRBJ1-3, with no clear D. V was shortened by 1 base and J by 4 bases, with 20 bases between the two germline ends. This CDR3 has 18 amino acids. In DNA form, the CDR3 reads TGTGCCAGCAGTTTAGACCCACCTTGGCTCTTAGGGGGAAACACCATATATTTT. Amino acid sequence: CASSLDPPWLLGGNTIYF.

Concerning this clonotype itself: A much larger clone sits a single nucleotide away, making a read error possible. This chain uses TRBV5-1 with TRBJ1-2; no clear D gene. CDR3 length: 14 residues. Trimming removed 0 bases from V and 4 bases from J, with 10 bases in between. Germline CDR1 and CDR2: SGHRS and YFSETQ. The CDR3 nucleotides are TGCGCCAGCAGCTTGGTAAAGGGCTCCTATGGCTACACCTTC. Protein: CASSLVKGSYGYTF. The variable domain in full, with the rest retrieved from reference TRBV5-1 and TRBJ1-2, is KAGVTQTPRYLIKTRGQQVTLSCSPISGHRSVSWYQQTPGQGLQFLFEYFSETQRNKGNFPGRFSGRQFSNSRSEMNVSTLELGDSALYLCASSLVKGSYGYTFGSGTRLTVV.

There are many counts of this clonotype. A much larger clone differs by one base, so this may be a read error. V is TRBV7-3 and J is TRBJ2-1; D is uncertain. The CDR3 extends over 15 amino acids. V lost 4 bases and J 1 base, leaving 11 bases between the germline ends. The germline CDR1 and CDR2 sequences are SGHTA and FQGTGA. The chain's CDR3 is CASSYGMRSYNEQFF. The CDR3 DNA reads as TGTGCCAGCAGCTATGGAATGAGATCCTACAATGAGCAGTTCTTC.

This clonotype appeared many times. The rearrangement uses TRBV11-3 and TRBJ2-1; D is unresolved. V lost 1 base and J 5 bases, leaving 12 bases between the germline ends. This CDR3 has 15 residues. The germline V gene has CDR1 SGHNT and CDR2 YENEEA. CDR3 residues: CASSLGPTPNNEQFF. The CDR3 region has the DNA TGTGCCAGCAGCTTAGGCCCGACACCCAACAATGAGCAGTTCTTC.